The 15 T cell receptor beta chains presented below share a single source sample, sequenced in a study of immune evolution from preneoplasia to lung adenocarcinoma. This table comes from immunoSEQ multiplex PCR, and its TCRdb copy is limited to in-frame clones, with some not included. The top ten clones hold approximately 3.5% of a sample with about 6,500 clones, 75% to 90% of them seen once. The specimen was FFPE invasive lung adenocarcinoma tissue. These receptors all come from a person aged 60 to 70 with lung adenocarcinoma.

The chain links TRBV5-1 to TRBJ2-7; TRBD1 agrees at 10 bases. After removal of 4 bases from V and 2 bases from J, the junction contained 15 bases not matched to a gene. Per germline, CDR1 SGHRS and CDR2 YFSETQ. There are 18 residues in the CDR3. Written as DNA, the CDR3 is TGCGCCAGCAGCCGCAGACCATTAGACAGGGGGCAAACCTACGAGCAGTACTTC. Translation gives CASSRRPLDRGQTYEQYF.

The V gene is TRBV6-5, the J gene TRBJ2-1, with D unresolved. V dropped 7 bases and J dropped 7 bases, with 11 bases sitting between them. The CDR3 covers 12 residues. Looked up from germline, CDR1 is MNHEY and CDR2 is SVGAGI. This CDR3 is CASTNQVNEQFF. CDR3 sequence (DNA): TGTGCCAGCACCAACCAGGTAAATGAGCAGTTCTTC.

The chain recombines TRBV15 with TRBJ2-1; D uncertain. V dropped 4 bases and J dropped 7 bases, with 14 bases sitting between them. The germline gives CDR1 LNHNV, CDR2 YYDKDF (reference sequence). There are 14 residues in the CDR3. The CDR3: CATSTPVVWNEQFF. DNA of the CDR3: TGTGCCACCAGCACCCCGGTCGTCTGGAATGAGCAGTTCTTC.

The chain carries TRBV30 and TRBJ2-7, with D perhaps TRBD1 (6 bases). Trimming removed 3 bases at V and 6 bases at J, with 12 bases between. Germline V CDR1 and CDR2: GTSNPN, SVGIG (reference sequence). This CDR3 contains 12 residues. CDR3 bases: TGTGCCTGGAGCAACAGGGTTAGCGAGCAGTACTTC. Its protein is CAWSNRVSEQYF.

As regards this clone: The junction and the germline gene differ at one end; a read error may be behind it. CDR3 in DNA: TGTGCCAGCAGCCTAGAACGGCAGACCTCCTACGAGCAGTACTTC. Translating gives CASSLERQTSYEQYF. The chain employs TRBV11-2 and TRBJ2-7; D remains unclear. The CDR3 contains 15 residues. The germline V gene encodes CDR1 SGHAT and CDR2 FQNNGV.

The rearrangement uses TRBV20-1 and TRBJ1-2; D gene ambiguous. This CDR3 region has 11 residues. Trimming removed 7 bases from V and 4 bases from J, with 10 bases in between. Germline lookup yields CDR1 DFQATT and CDR2 SNEGSKA (reference sequence). The CDR3 nucleotides read TGCAGTGGAGTTCTCCCCTATGGCTACACCTTC. Its translation: CSGVLPYGYTF.

The chain joins TRBV6-5 to TRBJ1-5, with 8 nucleotides matching TRBD1. The junction had 3 bases not matched to a gene; V was cut back by 5 bases and J by 3 bases. The germline gives CDR1 MNHEY, CDR2 SVGAGI. The CDR3 covers 14 residues. Here the CDR3 DNA reads TGTGCCAGCAGTACAGGGGGACCCAATCAGCCCCAGCATTTT. This codes for CASSTGGPNQPQHF.

This chain joins TRBV29-1 and TRBJ2-5; 7 bases align to TRBD1. This CDR3 region has 14 residues. The germline V gene has CDR1 SQVTM and CDR2 ANQGSEA. J was trimmed by 5 bases and V by 4 bases; bases with no gene match: 10. The CDR3, as DNA: TGCAGCGTTGCGAAAAACAGGGGATGGGAGACCCAGTACTTC. It codes for CSVAKNRGWETQYF.

The J gene is TRBJ1-5, the V gene TRBV19; possibly TRBD1 for D (6 bases). This CDR3 region has 18 residues. Germline values: CDR1 LNHDA, CDR2 SQIVND (reference sequence). Trimming took off 6 bases at V and 0 bases at J, with 21 bases between the two ends. The CDR3 is CASSRTGTKPNSNQPQHF. Here the CDR3 DNA reads TGTGCCAGTAGCCGTACAGGGACCAAGCCGAATAGCAATCAGCCCCAGCATTTT. The full variable domain, completed using reference TRBV19 and TRBJ1-5, is DGGITQSPKYLFRKEGQNVTLSCEQNLNHDAMYWYRQDPGQGLRLIYYSQIVNDFQKGDIAEGYSVSREKKESFPLTVTSAQKNPTAFYLCASSRTGTKPNSNQPQHFGDGTRLSIL.

The chain uses TRBV28 and TRBJ2-5, with TRBD1 identical over 7 bases. Germline CDR1 reads MDHEN; CDR2 reads SYDVKM. The CDR3 loop spans 15 amino acids. The J segment lost 0 bases and the V segment lost 6 bases, leaving 7 bases of the junction unmatched. As DNA, the CDR3 is TGTGCCAGCAGCCCGCTAGGGGGCCACCAAGAGACCCAGTACTTC. This codes for CASSPLGGHQETQYF.

The chain's CDR3 is CASSKRGNTEAFF. In nucleotides, the CDR3 is TGTGCCAGCAGTAAAAGGGGAAACACTGAAGCTTTCTTT. The chain links TRBV11-1 to TRBJ1-1; TRBD1 is a possible D gene (5 bases). The ends were cut back, 6 bases at V and 2 bases at J, with 10 bases in the middle. This CDR3 has 13 amino acids. Germline V lookup: CDR1 SGHAT, CDR2 FQDESV (reference sequence).

The chain uses TRBV4-2 and TRBJ1-1; D call uncertain. The CDR3 has 15 amino acids. Per germline, CDR1 LGHNA and CDR2 YNFKEQ. V lost 0 bases to trimming and J lost 9 bases, with 17 bases between them. CDR3 loop: CASSQEAQIGRKAFF. The DNA for the CDR3 is TGTGCCAGCAGCCAAGAAGCCCAGATAGGTCGTAAAGCTTTCTTT.

The rearrangement joins TRBV4-1 to TRBJ2-1; 8 bases map to TRBD2. Germline V gene lookup returns CDR1 MGHRA and CDR2 YSYEKL. This CDR3 has 14 residues. V was pared by 3 bases and J by 10 bases, with 8 bases of the junction left unmatched. The CDR3 protein is CASSHLSSGGEQFF. The CDR3 region has the DNA TGCGCCAGCAGCCATCTAAGCAGCGGGGGCGAGCAGTTCTTC.

V gene TRBV12-5 combines with J gene TRBJ2-2, with D possibly being TRBD1 (6 bases). CDR3 length equals 14 residues. Trimming removed 7 bases at V and 7 bases at J, with 16 bases between. The germline gives CDR1 LGHNT, CDR2 FRNRAP. The CDR3 DNA sequence: TGTGCTAGTGTCCTACAGGGTATGGGCGGGGAGCTGTTTTTT. Amino acids: CASVLQGMGGELFF.

The chain uses TRBV7-2 and TRBJ1-5, with D unresolved. The length of the CDR3 is 13 residues. Germline lookup yields CDR1 SGHTA and CDR2 FQGNSA. Trimming pared 6 bases from V and 0 bases from J, leaving 6 bases between. CDR3 region: CASSSYSNQPQHF. Written as DNA, the CDR3 is TGTGCCAGCAGTTCTTATAGCAATCAGCCCCAGCATTTT.